This passage covers 31 T cell receptor beta chains from one sample sequenced in a study of shared clonotypes between healthy human individuals. Method: immunoSEQ multiplex PCR; TCRdb's copy keeps in-frame clones and lacks some. The profile shows about 2.3 million clones, over 90% of them singletons. Sequenced material: naive CD4+ T cells from PBMCs. Subset of the sample: CD45RA+ positively selected. The receptor set was obtained from a man aged 18 to 29 in good health. Some clones in this sample may be carry-over from other donors' samples.

The gene calls are TRBV2 and TRBJ1-2; perhaps TRBD1 as D (5 bases). V dropped 6 bases and J dropped 4 bases, with 15 bases sitting between them. There are 14 residues in the CDR3. The germline V gene has CDR1 SNHLY and CDR2 FYNNEI. CDR3 nucleotide sequence: TGTGCCAGCAGGGACACATCCACAGCCTATGGCTACACCTTC. Its translation is CASRDTSTAYGYTF.

The V and J genes are TRBV5-1 and TRBJ2-1; D could derive from TRBD1 or TRBD2 (6 bases each). The CDR3 is 12 amino acids. The V end lost 6 bases, the J end lost 7 bases, and 11 bases lay between the germline ends. Looked up from germline, CDR1 is SGHRS and CDR2 is YFSETQ. CDR3 sequence reads: CASNGGVNEQFF. For the CDR3, the DNA is TGCGCCAGCAACGGGGGCGTTAATGAGCAGTTCTTC. The full variable domain, completed using reference TRBV5-1 and TRBJ2-1, is KAGVTQTPRYLIKTRGQQVTLSCSPISGHRSVSWYQQTPGQGLQFLFEYFSETQRNKGNFPGRFSGRQFSNSRSEMNVSTLELGDSALYLCASNGGVNEQFFGPGTRLTVL.

This chain connects TRBV19 to TRBJ2-1, with D tentatively TRBD1 (6 bases). The V gene lost 9 bases and the J gene lost 5 bases, with 14 bases spanning the gap. The CDR3 extends over 13 amino acids. In germline, CDR1 is LNHDA, CDR2 SQIVND (reference sequence). CDR3 DNA: TGTGCCAGCGGACAGCAAGCGCACAATGAGCAGTTCTTC. Encoded protein: CASGQQAHNEQFF.

The chain links TRBV6-5 to TRBJ1-4; possibly TRBD1 for D (6 bases). The germline V gene has CDR1 MNHEY and CDR2 SVGAGI. The CDR3 spans 15 residues. V lost 8 bases to trimming and J lost 7 bases, with 20 bases between them. In DNA, the CDR3 is TGTGCCAGCGCCCGGGGGGGCCTTAATGGTGAAAAACTGTTTTTT. Residues: CASARGGLNGEKLFF.

This clone has a single count. The J gene is TRBJ2-6, the V gene TRBV6-1; D gene ambiguous. The germline CDR1 and CDR2 sequences are MNHNS and SASEGT. This CDR3 spans 15 amino acids. The ends were cut back, 5 bases at V and 0 bases at J, with 8 bases in the middle. This CDR3 is CASSHRYSGANVLTF. As DNA, the CDR3 is TGTGCCAGCAGTCACCGTTACTCTGGGGCCAACGTCCTGACTTTC.

Details on this clone: The identical CDR3 is also encoded by other nucleotide sequences in the sample. V and J are TRBV5-1 and TRBJ1-5, with 7 bases lining up with TRBD1. The germline V gene encodes CDR1 SGHRS and CDR2 YFSETQ. This CDR3 is built from 15 residues. After removal of 0 bases from V and 4 bases from J, the junction contained 4 bases not matched to a gene. The CDR3 DNA is TGCGCCAGCAGCTTGGAGGGGACAGAGAATCAGCCCCAGCATTTT. It specifies CASSLEGTENQPQHF.

This clone was seen once. The rearrangement joins TRBV19 to TRBJ1-5, with 8 bases lining up with TRBD1. Unmatched junction bases numbered 9, after V lost 3 bases and J lost 5 bases. CDR1 and CDR2 (germline): LNHDA, SQIVND (reference sequence). The CDR3 has 16 amino acids. DNA of the CDR3: TGTGCCAGTAGTATCCCACAGGGGGTCCAGTATCAGCCCCAGCATTTT. Amino acids: CASSIPQGVQYQPQHF.

The gene calls are TRBV27 and TRBJ1-3, with 9 bases identical to TRBD1. V lost 1 base, J lost 4 bases, and 5 bases stayed unmatched. This CDR3 comprises 16 residues. Germline CDR1 and CDR2: MNHEY and SMNVEV (reference sequence). The CDR3 protein is CASSLYGTGLGNTIYF. In DNA form, the CDR3 reads TGTGCCAGCAGTTTATATGGGACAGGGTTAGGAAACACCATATATTTT.

V usage is TRBV30 and J usage is TRBJ2-3; 9 nucleotides align to TRBD2. V dropped 3 bases and J dropped 5; count of bases not matched to a gene: 12. The germline gives CDR1 GTSNPN, CDR2 SVGIG (reference sequence). The CDR3 loop spans 16 amino acids. The CDR3 nucleotides are TGTGCCTGGAGCGTGCGGCCGATTAGCGGGGGAGATACGCAGTATTTT. Translated: CAWSVRPISGGDTQYF.

The chain carries TRBV2 and TRBJ2-7; TRBD2 matches 10 bases. The CDR3 is 15 residues long. CDR1 is SNHLY and CDR2 is FYNNEI in the germline V gene. The trim removed 2 bases at V and 6 bases at J, leaving 7 bases unmatched. The DNA of the CDR3 is TGTGCCAGCAGTGAACTGGGACTAGCGTTAGGCGAGCAGTACTTC. Its protein product is CASSELGLALGEQYF.

In this sample, this clone turned up once. This chain uses TRBV6-1 with TRBJ2-2; D is possibly TRBD2 (5 bases). V lost 2 bases and J lost 5, with 9 bases in between. Germline-derived CDR1 and CDR2 are MNHNS and SASEGT. The CDR3 length is 14 residues. The CDR3 bases are TGTGCCAGCAGTGAAAGTGGGGAGACCGGGGAGCTGTTTTTT. Translation: CASSESGETGELFF.

This clone was picked up one time. The chain has TRBV5-4 and TRBJ1-2; D is undetermined. Germline CDR1 SGHNT, CDR2 YYREEE (reference sequence). CDR3 length: 12 residues. Trimming cost V 5 bases and J 4 bases, with 9 bases left between them. Written as DNA, the CDR3 is TGTGCCAGCAGAACAGACGGCTATGGCTACACCTTC. Translated: CASRTDGYGYTF.

The chain recombines TRBV7-9 with TRBJ2-7, with 12 bases identical to TRBD2. V was clipped by 2 bases and J by 12 bases; unmatched bases: 8. CDR3 size: 14 residues. The germline CDR1 and CDR2 sequences are SEHNR and FQNEAQ (reference sequence). CDR3 amino acids: CASSLPGTSGHRYF. DNA of the CDR3: TGTGCCAGCAGCTTACCCGGGACTAGCGGGCACCGGTACTTC.

In its sample, this clone was seen once. V and J are TRBV6-1 and TRBJ2-5, with D unclear. The CDR3 consists of 14 residues. Trimming removed 6 bases from V and 3 bases from J, with 14 bases in between. CDR1 and CDR2 (germline): MNHNS, SASEGT. CDR3 bases: TGTGCCAGCAGGGCCCCTGGTGTGAAAGAGACCCAGTACTTC. Its translation: CASRAPGVKETQYF.

CDR3 loop: CASSPQGGTEAFF. For the CDR3, the DNA is TGTGCCAGCAGCCCTCAGGGAGGTACTGAAGCTTTCTTT. The gene calls are TRBV5-4 and TRBJ1-1, with D possibly matching TRBD1 (5 bases). Germline CDR1 and CDR2: SGHNT and YYREEE (reference sequence). Between the trimmed V and J ends, which lost 4 bases and 5 bases, there was a span of 12 bases. This CDR3 comprises 13 residues.

The chain couples TRBV28 to TRBJ2-5; TRBD2 aligns across 7 bases. The CDR3 runs to 14 residues. Trimming cost V 8 bases and J 0 bases; bases outside gene matches: 6. Germline V gene sequence: CDR1 MDHEN, CDR2 SYDVKM. Here the CDR3 reads CASDASGNQETQYF. The DNA of the CDR3 is TGTGCCAGCGATGCCAGCGGGAACCAAGAGACCCAGTACTTC.

V usage is TRBV10-3 and J usage is TRBJ2-7, with 7 bases identical to TRBD1. Germline V gene sequence: CDR1 ENHRY, CDR2 SYGVKD. The CDR3 is 14 amino acids. With 0 bases clipped from V and 3 bases from J, the junction kept 2 bases outside the gene matches. The CDR3 here is CAISESNRGYEQYF. CDR3 in DNA: TGTGCCATCAGTGAGTCTAACAGGGGCTACGAGCAGTACTTC.

The chain is built from TRBV5-6 and TRBJ1-3; 10 positions agree with TRBD1. Germline loops: CDR1 SGHDT, CDR2 YYEEEE. The trim removed 4 bases at V and 1 base at J, leaving 8 bases unmatched. This CDR3 has 17 residues. CDR3 in amino acids: CASSGRDRGRSGNTIYF. CDR3 in DNA: TGTGCCAGCAGCGGCCGGGACAGGGGACGATCTGGAAACACCATATATTTT. The complete variable domain, with remaining parts taken from reference TRBV5-6 and TRBJ1-3, reads DAGVTQSPTHLIKTRGQQVTLRCSPKSGHDTVSWYQQALGQGPQFIFQYYEEEERQRGNFPDRFSGHQFPNYSSELNVNALLLGDSALYLCASSGRDRGRSGNTIYFGEGSWLTVV.

The chain is built from TRBV6-5 and TRBJ2-7; possible D gene TRBD2, 6 bases. Trimming removed 7 bases at V and 5 bases at J, with 21 bases between. The CDR3 runs 15 residues. Per germline, CDR1 MNHEY and CDR2 SVGAGI. CDR3 nucleotide sequence: TGTGCCAGCACCCCCAGGGCGGGGCGAGTCCACGAGCAGTACTTC. Protein sequence: CASTPRAGRVHEQYF.

The J gene is TRBJ2-7, the V gene TRBV5-6; TRBD1 agrees at 7 bases. Unmatched junction bases numbered 1, after V lost 2 bases and J lost 2 bases. Looked up from germline, CDR1 is SGHDT and CDR2 is YYEEEE. The CDR3 has 13 amino acids. CDR3 DNA sequence: TGTGCCAGCAGCTTCACAGGGGCCTACGAGCAGTACTTC. Protein: CASSFTGAYEQYF.

The chain uses TRBV4-2 and TRBJ2-1; maybe TRBD2 (5 bases). The V and J ends lost 0 bases and 8 bases respectively, with 17 bases between them. The CDR3 extends over 16 amino acids. Germline V gene lookup returns CDR1 LGHNA and CDR2 YNFKEQ. The DNA for the CDR3 is TGTGCCAGCAGCCAAGAGGAGGCTGCAGGACCCGATGAGCAGTTCTTC. Residues: CASSQEEAAGPDEQFF.

The chain links TRBV7-9 to TRBJ1-4; weak D call: TRBD1 (6 bases). The CDR3 spans 17 residues. From germline, CDR1 is SEHNR and CDR2 FQNEAQ (reference sequence). V was cut by 5 bases and J by 0 bases, with 16 bases left in between. The CDR3: CASSPPQGRATNEKLFF. The CDR3, as DNA: TGTGCCAGCAGCCCACCCCAGGGGAGGGCAACTAATGAAAAACTGTTTTTT.

The rearrangement uses TRBV11-2 and TRBJ1-1; D is undetermined. The CDR3 extends over 13 amino acids. Trimming removed 5 bases at V and 6 bases at J, with 13 bases between. Looked up from germline, CDR1 is SGHAT and CDR2 is FQNNGV. This CDR3 reads CASSGRWAPEAFF. In DNA, the CDR3 is TGTGCCAGCAGCGGTCGCTGGGCCCCTGAAGCTTTCTTT.

The genes are TRBV29-1 and TRBJ2-3, with 10 bases fitting TRBD2. The CDR3 is 16 amino acids. J gave up 4 bases and V 3 bases, and 10 bases lay outside the gene matches. Germline values: CDR1 SQVTM, CDR2 ANQGSEA. In DNA, the CDR3 is TGCAGCGTTGATAGGTTTAAAGCGGGAGGGGCAGATACGCAGTATTTT. Translating it yields CSVDRFKAGGADTQYF.

The rearrangement links TRBV19 to TRBJ2-1; 7 positions match TRBD1. Germline V lookup: CDR1 LNHDA, CDR2 SQIVND (reference sequence). The CDR3 contains 16 residues. The V gene end was trimmed by 4 bases and the J gene end by 7 bases; junction bases not matched to a gene: 13. Here the CDR3 reads CASSKPRQGWGNEQFF. The DNA for the CDR3 is TGTGCCAGTAGTAAACCCCGACAGGGATGGGGGAATGAGCAGTTCTTC.

CDR3 in amino acids: CASSLSLPGTGEEGAFF. As DNA, the CDR3 is TGTGCCAGCTCACTCTCCCTACCCGGGACAGGGGAAGAAGGGGCTTTCTTT. This rearrangement joins TRBV18 to TRBJ1-1; 10 bases align to TRBD1. CDR3 length: 17 amino acids. The junction had 19 bases not matched to a gene; V was cut back by 4 bases and J by 11 bases. Looked up from germline, CDR1 is KGHSH and CDR2 is LQKENI.

This clone was seen a few times. The chain joins TRBV29-1 to TRBJ2-7, with 11 bases matching TRBD1. Germline CDR1 is SQVTM and CDR2 is ANQGSEA. There are 14 residues in the CDR3. After removal of 7 bases from V and 6 bases from J, the junction contained 11 bases not matched to a gene. CDR3 bases: TGCAGCGCTGGGAAGGACAGGGGGCGAGTCGAGCAGTACTTC. Translation gives CSAGKDRGRVEQYF.

This chain links TRBV25-1 with TRBJ2-3, with D possibly TRBD1 on 6 matching bases. Germline V gives CDR1 MGHDK, CDR2 SYGVNS. The CDR3 covers 17 residues. The V end was cut by 1 base, the J end by 7 bases, with 21 bases between. The CDR3 sequence: CASSESIIGGSVNTQYF. CDR3 bases: TGTGCCAGCAGTGAATCTATCATAGGGGGTTCGGTGAATACGCAGTATTTT.

CDR3: CASSLPYAGTDQPQHF. As DNA, the CDR3 is TGTGCCAGCAGCTTACCTTACGCGGGGACGGATCAGCCCCAGCATTTT. V is TRBV7-6 and J is TRBJ1-5, with a tentative D call TRBD1 (5 bases). Germline CDR1 is SGHVS and CDR2 is FNYEAQ. V lost 2 bases and J 5 bases, leaving 16 bases between the germline ends. CDR3 size: 16 residues.

V gene TRBV10-3 combines with J gene TRBJ2-7, with D possibly TRBD2 on 8 matching bases. Germline CDR1 reads ENHRY; CDR2 reads SYGVKD. This CDR3 has 14 residues. Trimming removed 10 bases from V and 3 bases from J, with 19 bases in between. CDR3 region: CATAAGDRGYEQYF. DNA of the CDR3: TGTGCCACGGCAGCGGGGGACAGAGGCTACGAGCAGTACTTC.

V and J are TRBV12-5 and TRBJ1-3; D not resolved. V was pared by 0 bases and J by 4 bases, with 13 bases between. The CDR3 has 16 amino acids. Per germline, CDR1 LGHNT and CDR2 FRNRAP. The CDR3 DNA sequence: TGTGCTAGTGGTTTGGTGGTCCAACCAATCGGAAACACCATATATTTT. This translates into CASGLVVQPIGNTIYF.